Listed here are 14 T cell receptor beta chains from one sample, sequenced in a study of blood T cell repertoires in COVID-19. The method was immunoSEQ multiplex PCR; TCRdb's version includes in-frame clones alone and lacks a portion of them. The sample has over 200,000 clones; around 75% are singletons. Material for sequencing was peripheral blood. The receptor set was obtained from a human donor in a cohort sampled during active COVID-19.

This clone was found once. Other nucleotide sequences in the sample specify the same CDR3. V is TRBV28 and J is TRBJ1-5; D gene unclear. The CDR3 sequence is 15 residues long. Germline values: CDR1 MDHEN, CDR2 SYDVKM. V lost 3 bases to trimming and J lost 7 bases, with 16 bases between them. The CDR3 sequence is CASSFTGFSNQPQHF. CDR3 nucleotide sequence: TGTGCCAGCAGTTTTACGGGGTTTTCAAACCAGCCCCAGCATTTT.

The CDR3 protein is CASSSGLAPYF. The CDR3 nucleotides are TGTGCCAGCAGTTCGGGACTAGCGCCGTATTTT. This chain links TRBV12-3 or TRBV12-4 with TRBJ2-3; 10 nucleotides align to TRBD2. Trimming at V came to 4 bases and at J to 14 bases, leaving 3 bases not matched to a gene. CDR3 length: 11 residues.

CDR3 sequence: CASSPDSFYGYTF. CDR3 DNA sequence: TGTGCCAGCAGCCCGGACAGCTTCTATGGCTACACCTTC. The V gene is TRBV6-5, the J gene TRBJ1-2, with TRBD1 as a possible D gene (6 bases). This CDR3 region has 13 residues. CDR1 MNHEY and CDR2 SVGAGI come from the germline V gene. V lost 6 bases and J lost 4, with 12 bases in between.

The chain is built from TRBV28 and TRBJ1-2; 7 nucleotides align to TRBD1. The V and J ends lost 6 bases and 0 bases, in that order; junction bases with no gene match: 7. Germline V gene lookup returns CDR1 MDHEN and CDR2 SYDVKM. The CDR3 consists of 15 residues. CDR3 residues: CASRATGTANYGYTF. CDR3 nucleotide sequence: TGTGCCAGCAGAGCGACCGGGACAGCTAACTATGGCTACACCTTC.

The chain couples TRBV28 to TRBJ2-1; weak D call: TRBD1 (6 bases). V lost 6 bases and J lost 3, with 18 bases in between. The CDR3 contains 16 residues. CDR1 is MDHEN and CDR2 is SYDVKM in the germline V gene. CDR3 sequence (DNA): TGTGCCAGCAGCCAATTCGACAGGTGGGACTACAATGAGCAGTTCTTC. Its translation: CASSQFDRWDYNEQFF.

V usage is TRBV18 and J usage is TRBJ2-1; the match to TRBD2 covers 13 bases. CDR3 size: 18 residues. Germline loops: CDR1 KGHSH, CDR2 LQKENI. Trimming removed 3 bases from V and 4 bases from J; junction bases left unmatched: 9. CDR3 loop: CASSPTPGLAGSYNEQFF. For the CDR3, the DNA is TGTGCCAGCTCACCTACTCCGGGACTAGCGGGGTCTTACAATGAGCAGTTCTTC.

The DNA for the CDR3 is TGTGCCAGCAGCCGAGGGTCAGGGGGCACTGAAGCTTTCTTT. Amino acid sequence: CASSRGSGGTEAFF. This chain uses TRBV5-5 with TRBJ1-1; 7 nucleotides align to TRBD1. Germline assignment: CDR1 SGHKS and CDR2 YYEKEE (reference sequence). V was clipped by 4 bases and J by 4 bases; unmatched bases: 7. This CDR3 has 14 amino acids.

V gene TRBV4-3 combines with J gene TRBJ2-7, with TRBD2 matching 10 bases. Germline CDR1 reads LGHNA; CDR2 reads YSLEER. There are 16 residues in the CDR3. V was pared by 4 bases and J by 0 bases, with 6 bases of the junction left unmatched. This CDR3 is CASSLGLAASSYEQYF. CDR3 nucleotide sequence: TGCGCCAGCAGCCTCGGACTAGCGGCAAGCTCCTACGAGCAGTACTTC.

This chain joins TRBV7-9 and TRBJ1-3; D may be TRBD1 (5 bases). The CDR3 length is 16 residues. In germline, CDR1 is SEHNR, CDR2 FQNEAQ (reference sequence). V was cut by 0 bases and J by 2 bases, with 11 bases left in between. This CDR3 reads CASSLARQGPGNTIYF. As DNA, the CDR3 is TGTGCCAGCAGCTTAGCTCGGCAGGGTCCTGGAAACACCATATATTTT.

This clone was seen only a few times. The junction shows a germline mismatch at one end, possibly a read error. CDR3 residues: CASSSNRDTYPSF. In DNA, the CDR3 is TGTGCCAGCTCATCCAACCGGGACACCTACCCCTCCTTT. This chain connects TRBV18 to TRBJ1-1, with D maybe TRBD1 (6 bases). CDR1 is KGHSH and CDR2 is LQKENI in the germline V gene. The CDR3 totals 13 residues.

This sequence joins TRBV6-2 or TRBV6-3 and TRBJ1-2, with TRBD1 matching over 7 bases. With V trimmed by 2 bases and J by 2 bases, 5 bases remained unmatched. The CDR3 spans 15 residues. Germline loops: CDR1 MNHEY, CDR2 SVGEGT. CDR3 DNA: TGTGCCAGCAGTTACCCGGGGACAGCAAACTATGGCTACACCTTC. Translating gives CASSYPGTANYGYTF.

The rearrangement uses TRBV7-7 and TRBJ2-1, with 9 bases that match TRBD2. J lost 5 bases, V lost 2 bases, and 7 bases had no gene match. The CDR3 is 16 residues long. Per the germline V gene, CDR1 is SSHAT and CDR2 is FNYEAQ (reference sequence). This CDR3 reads CASSLNSGRKNNEQFF. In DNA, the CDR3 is TGTGCCAGCAGCTTAAATAGCGGGAGAAAGAACAATGAGCAGTTCTTC.

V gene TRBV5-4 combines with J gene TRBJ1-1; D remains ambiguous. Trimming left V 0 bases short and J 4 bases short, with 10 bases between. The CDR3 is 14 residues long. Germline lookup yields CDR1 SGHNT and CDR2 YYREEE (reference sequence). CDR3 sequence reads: CASSLDRAGTEAFF. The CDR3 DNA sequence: TGTGCCAGCAGCTTGGACAGAGCCGGCACTGAAGCTTTCTTT.

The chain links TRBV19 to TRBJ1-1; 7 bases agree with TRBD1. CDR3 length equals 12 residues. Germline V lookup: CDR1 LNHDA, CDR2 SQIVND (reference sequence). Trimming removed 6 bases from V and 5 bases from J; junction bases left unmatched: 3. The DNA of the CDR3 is TGTGCCAGTAGCCCGGACAGGACTGAAGCTTTCTTT. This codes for CASSPDRTEAFF.